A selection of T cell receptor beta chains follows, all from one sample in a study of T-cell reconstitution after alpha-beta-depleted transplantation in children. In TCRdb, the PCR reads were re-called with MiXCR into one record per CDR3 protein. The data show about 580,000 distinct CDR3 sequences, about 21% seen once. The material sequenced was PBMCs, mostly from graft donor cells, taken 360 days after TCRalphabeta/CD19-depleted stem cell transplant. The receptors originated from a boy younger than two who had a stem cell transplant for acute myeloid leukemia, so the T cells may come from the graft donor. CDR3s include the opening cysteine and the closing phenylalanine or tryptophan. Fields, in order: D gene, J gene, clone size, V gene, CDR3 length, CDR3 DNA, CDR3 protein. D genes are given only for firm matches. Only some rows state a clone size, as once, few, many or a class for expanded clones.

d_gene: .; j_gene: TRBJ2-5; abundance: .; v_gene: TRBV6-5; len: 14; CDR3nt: TGTGCCAGCAGTTACGCCGGGGGTCAAGAGACCCAGTACTTC; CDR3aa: CASSYAGGQETQYF
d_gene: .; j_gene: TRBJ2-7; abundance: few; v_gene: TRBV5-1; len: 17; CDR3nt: TGCGCCAGCAGCTTCCCGGAGCCCATGCGGACCTCCTACGAGCAGTACTTC; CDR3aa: CASSFPEPMRTSYEQYF
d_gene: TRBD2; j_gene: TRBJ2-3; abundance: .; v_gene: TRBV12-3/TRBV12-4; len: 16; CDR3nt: TGTGCCAGCAGTTTAGTTGGCGGGGGGCGCACAGATACGCAGTATTTT; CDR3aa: CASSLVGGGRTDTQYF
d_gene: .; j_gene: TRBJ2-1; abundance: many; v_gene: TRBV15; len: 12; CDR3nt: TGTGCCACCAGCAGAGCGCGTGGTGAGCAGTTCTTC; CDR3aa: CATSRARGEQFF
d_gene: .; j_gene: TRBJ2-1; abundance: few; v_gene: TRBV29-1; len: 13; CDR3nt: TGCAGCGTTGAAACACGACCTTACAATGAGCAGTTCTTC; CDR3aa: CSVETRPYNEQFF
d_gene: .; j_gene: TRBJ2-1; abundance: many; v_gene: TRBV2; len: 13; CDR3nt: TGTGCCAGCAGTGAACTAGCCCACAATGAGCAGTTCTTC; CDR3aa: CASSELAHNEQFF
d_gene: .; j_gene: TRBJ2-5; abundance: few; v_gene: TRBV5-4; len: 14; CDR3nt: TGTGCCAGCAGCTTGACGGCTAGCGAAGAGACCCAGTACTTC; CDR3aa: CASSLTASEETQYF
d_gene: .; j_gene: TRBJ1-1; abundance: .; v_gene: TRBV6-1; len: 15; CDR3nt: TGTGCCGCCGACGGGGGGCAAGGATCAGGGACTGAAGCTTTCTTT; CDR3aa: CAADGGQGSGTEAFF
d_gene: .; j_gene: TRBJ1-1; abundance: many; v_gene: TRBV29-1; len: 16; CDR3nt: TGCAGCGTTGTTGGGGGGCGCGGCAACATGAACACTGAAGCTTTCTTT; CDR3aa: CSVVGGRGNMNTEAFF
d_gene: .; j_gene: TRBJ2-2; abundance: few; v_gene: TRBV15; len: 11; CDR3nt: TGTGCCACCAGAGGATGGGGGGAGCTGTTTTTT; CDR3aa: CATRGWGELFF
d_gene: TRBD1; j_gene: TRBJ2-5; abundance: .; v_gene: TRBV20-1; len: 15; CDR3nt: TGCAGTGCTACGACAGGGAGAGGGGTAATGGAGACCCAGTACTTC; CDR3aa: CSATTGRGVMETQYF
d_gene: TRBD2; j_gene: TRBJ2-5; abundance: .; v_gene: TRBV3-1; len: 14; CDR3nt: TGTGCCAGCAGCCCTAAACTAGCGGAAGAGACCCAGTACTTC; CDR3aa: CASSPKLAEETQYF
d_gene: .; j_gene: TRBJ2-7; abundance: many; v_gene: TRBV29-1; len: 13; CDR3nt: TGCAGCGTTAACCCCCAGGGCGGAGGGGAGCAGTACTTC; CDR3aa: CSVNPQGGGEQYF
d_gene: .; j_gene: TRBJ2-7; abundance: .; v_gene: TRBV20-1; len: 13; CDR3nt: TGCAGTGCTAGAGTCGCGGACCCCTACGAGCAGTACTTC; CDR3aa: CSARVADPYEQYF
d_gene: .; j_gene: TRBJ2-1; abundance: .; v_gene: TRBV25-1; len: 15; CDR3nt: TGTGCCAGCAGTGAAGAGGGACGGCCCTACAATGAGCAGTTCTTC; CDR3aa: CASSEEGRPYNEQFF
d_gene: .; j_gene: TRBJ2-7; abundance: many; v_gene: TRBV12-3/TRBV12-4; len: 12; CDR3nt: TGTGCCAGCAGTTTAGAAACGGCCGAGCAGTACTTC; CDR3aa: CASSLETAEQYF
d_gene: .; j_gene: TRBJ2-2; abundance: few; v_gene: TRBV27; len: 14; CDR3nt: TGTGCCAGCAGTTTACTGTCTAGCACCGGGGAGCTGTTTTTT; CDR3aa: CASSLLSSTGELFF
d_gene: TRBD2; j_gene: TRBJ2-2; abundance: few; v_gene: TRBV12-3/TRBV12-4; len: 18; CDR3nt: TGTGCCATCTGTTTCCGGACTAGCGGGGGACCGAACACCGGGGAGCTGTTTTTT; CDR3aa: CAICFRTSGGPNTGELFF
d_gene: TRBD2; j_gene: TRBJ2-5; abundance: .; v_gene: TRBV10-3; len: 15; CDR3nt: TGTGCCATCAGCCGGGCTAGCGGGGGACAAGAGACCCAGTACTTC; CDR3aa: CAISRASGGQETQYF
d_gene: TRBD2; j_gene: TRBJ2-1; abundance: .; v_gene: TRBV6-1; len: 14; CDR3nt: TGTGCCAGCACCATTAGCGGGGGGGTTAGCGAGCAGTTCTTC; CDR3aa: CASTISGGVSEQFF
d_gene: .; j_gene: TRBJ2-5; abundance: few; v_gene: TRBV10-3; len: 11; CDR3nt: TGTGCCATCCGGGGCGGCGAGACCCAGTACTTC; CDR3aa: CAIRGGETQYF
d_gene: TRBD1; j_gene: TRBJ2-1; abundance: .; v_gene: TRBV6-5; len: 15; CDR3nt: TGTGCCAGCAGTGACTCGGGACAGTCCTACAATGAGCAGTTCTTC; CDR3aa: CASSDSGQSYNEQFF
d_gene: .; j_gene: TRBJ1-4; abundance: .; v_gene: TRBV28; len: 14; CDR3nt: TGTGCCAGCACCTCTTTGGTCCGAGGAGAAAAACTGTTTTTT; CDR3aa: CASTSLVRGEKLFF
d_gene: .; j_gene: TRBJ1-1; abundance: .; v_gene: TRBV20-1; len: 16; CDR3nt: TGCAGTGCTCCACTGGGGGGCCGGGAGTGGAACACTGAAGCTTTCTTT; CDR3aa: CSAPLGGREWNTEAFF
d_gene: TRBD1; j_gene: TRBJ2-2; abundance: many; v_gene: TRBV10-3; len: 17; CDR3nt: TGTGCCATCAGTACCCCGGGACAGGGGGCGGACACCGGGGAGCTGTTTTTT; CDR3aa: CAISTPGQGADTGELFF
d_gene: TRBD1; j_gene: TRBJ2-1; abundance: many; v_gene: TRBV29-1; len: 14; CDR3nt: TGCAGCGCACCGGGACAGGGTTCCTACAATGAGCAGTTCTTC; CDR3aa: CSAPGQGSYNEQFF
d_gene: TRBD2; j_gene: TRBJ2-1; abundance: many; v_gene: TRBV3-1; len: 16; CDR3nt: TGTGCCAGCAGCATTAGCGGGGGGCACTCCTACAATGAGCAGTTCTTC; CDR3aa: CASSISGGHSYNEQFF
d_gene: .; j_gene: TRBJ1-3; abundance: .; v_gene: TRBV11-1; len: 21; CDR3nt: TGTGCCAGCAGCGCCCAACTGTGGCATGGGGGCGCGGGGGTAGTTGGAAACACCATATATTTT; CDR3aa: CASSAQLWHGGAGVVGNTIYF
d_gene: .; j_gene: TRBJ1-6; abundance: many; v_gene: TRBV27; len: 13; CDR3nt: TGTGCGGCGGGGCGGCCCTATAATTCACCCCTCCACTTT; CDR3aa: CAAGRPYNSPLHF
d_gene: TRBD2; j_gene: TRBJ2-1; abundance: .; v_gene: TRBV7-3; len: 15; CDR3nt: TGTGCCAGCAGCCCGATAGCGGGGGGGCGGATTGAGCAGTTCTTC; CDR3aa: CASSPIAGGRIEQFF
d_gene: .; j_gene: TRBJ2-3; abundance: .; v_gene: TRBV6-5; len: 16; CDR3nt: TGTGCCAGCAGTTACGGGGCGGGGGCCATCCTGGGGACGCAGTATTTT; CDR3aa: CASSYGAGAILGTQYF
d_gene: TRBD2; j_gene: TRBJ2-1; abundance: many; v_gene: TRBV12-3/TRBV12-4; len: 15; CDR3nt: TGTGCCAGCACCTTTAGCGGGAGCTCCTACAATGAGCAGTTCTTC; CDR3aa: CASTFSGSSYNEQFF
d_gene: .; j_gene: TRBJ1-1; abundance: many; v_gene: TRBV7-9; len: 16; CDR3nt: TGTGCCAGCAGCTTCGACGCGGGATTTACGGGAACTGAAGCTTTCTTT; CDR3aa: CASSFDAGFTGTEAFF
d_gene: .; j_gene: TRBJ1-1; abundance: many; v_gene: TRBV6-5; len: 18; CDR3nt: TGTGCCAGCAGCCTCCGCGGGGCCTCTTTGGGGCTGAACACTGAAGCTTTCTTT; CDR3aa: CASSLRGASLGLNTEAFF
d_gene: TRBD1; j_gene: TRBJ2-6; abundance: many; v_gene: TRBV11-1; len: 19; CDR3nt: TGTGCCAGCACAAACACGGGACAGGGGGCCCACTCTGGGGCCAACGTCCTGACTTTC; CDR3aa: CASTNTGQGAHSGANVLTF
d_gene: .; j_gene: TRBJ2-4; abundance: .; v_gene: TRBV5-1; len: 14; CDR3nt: TGCGCCAGCAGCTTGCGGCCAGATAAAAACATTCAGTACTTC; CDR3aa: CASSLRPDKNIQYF
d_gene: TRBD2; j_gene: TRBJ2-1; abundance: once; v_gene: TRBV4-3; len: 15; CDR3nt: TGCGCCAGCAGCCAAGCGGGGGGGCAGGTCAATGAGCAGTTCTTC; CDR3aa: CASSQAGGQVNEQFF
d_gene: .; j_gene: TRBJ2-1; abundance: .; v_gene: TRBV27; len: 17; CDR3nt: TGTGCCAGCAGCCCCCAGGGTACCTTTATATTGGACAATGAGCAGTTCTTC; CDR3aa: CASSPQGTFILDNEQFF
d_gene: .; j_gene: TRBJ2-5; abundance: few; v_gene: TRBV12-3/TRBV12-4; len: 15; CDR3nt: TGTGCCAGCAGTCCAGGGGTCTTCTGGCAAGAGACCCAGTACTTC; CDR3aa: CASSPGVFWQETQYF
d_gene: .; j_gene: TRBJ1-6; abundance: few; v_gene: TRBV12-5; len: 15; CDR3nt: TGTGCTAGTGGTTTGGGGGGACAAGGTCGGTCACCCCTCCACTTT; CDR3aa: CASGLGGQGRSPLHF
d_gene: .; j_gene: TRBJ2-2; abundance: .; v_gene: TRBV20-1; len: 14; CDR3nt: TGCAGTGCTAAGGGGCCCTTTGACACCGGGGAGCTGTTTTTT; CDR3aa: CSAKGPFDTGELFF
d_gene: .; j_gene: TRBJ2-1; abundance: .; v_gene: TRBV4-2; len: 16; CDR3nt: TGTGCCAGCAGCCCCAAGATCCGGACAAGAGGTAATGAGCAGTTCTTC; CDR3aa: CASSPKIRTRGNEQFF
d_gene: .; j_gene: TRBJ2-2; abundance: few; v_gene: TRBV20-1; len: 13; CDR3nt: TGCAGTGCTAGTAGGCTCCACACCGGGGAGCTGTTTTTT; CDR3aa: CSASRLHTGELFF
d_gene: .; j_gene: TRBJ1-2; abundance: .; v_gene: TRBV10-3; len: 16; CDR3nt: TGTGCCATCAGTGAGTCCCAACAGGGTTTTAACTATGGCTACACCTTC; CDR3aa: CAISESQQGFNYGYTF
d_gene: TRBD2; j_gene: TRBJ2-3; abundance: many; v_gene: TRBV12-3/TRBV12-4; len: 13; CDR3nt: TGTGCCAGCAGTTTTAGCGGGCCAGATACGCAGTATTTT; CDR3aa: CASSFSGPDTQYF
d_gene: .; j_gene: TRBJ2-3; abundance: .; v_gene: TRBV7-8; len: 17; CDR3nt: TGTGCCAGCAGACCACCCTCCCGGGGCACTAGCACAGATACGCAGTATTTT; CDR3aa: CASRPPSRGTSTDTQYF
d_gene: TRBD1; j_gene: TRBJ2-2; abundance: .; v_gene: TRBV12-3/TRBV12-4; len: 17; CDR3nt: TGTGCCAGCAGTCCAGGACAGGGTACCACCTTGACCGGGGAGCTGTTTTTT; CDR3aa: CASSPGQGTTLTGELFF
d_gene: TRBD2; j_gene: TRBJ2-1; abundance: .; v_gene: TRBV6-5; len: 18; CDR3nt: TGTGCCAGCAGTTACTCGTACCTTCTAGCGGGGGGGCCGAATGAGCAGTTCTTC; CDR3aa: CASSYSYLLAGGPNEQFF
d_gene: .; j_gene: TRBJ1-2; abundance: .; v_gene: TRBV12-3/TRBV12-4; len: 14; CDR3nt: TGTGCCAGCAGTTGGGAAGGACGGCCCTATGGCTACACCTTC; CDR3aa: CASSWEGRPYGYTF